The entry below gives a single T cell receptor (beta chain) sequence along with its context. The sample is drawn from a study of blood T cell repertoires in COVID-19. Study details: Sources were T cells, B-cell-depleted T cells, or PBMCs; the material itself was cDNA or gDNA.

The CDR3 length is 15 residues. The junction had 3 bases not matched to a gene; V was cut back by 3 bases and J by 0 bases. In germline, CDR1 is SQVTM, CDR2 ANQGSEA. Sequencing was performed with immunoSEQ multiplex PCR; in TCRdb, only in-frame clones are kept and a portion is missing. This sample has about 240,000 clones; roughly four fifths occur once, and the top ten carry around 9.9%. Sequencing was performed on peripheral blood. This clonotype originated in a woman of 80 years or more with acute or convalescent COVID-19. This chain joins TRBV29-1 and TRBJ2-1; TRBD1 matches 9 bases. DNA of the CDR3: TGCAGCGTTGACGGACAGGGGCGCTCCTACAATGAGCAGTTCTTC. This codes for CSVDGQGRSYNEQFF.